One sample yielded the 23 T cell receptor beta chains listed below, sequenced in a study of OX40 agonist ivuxolimab in advanced cancers. Sequencing used immunoSEQ multiplex PCR; TCRdb keeps in-frame clones, though not all of them. The sample records 72,000 or so clones, roughly 84% being singletons. Source: CD4+ or CD8+ T cells sorted from blood, taken in a trial of the OX40 agonist ivuxolimab. The receptors were gathered from an adult with an advanced solid tumor such as melanoma, head and neck, liver or kidney cancer.

The chain recombines TRBV19 with TRBJ2-5, with TRBD1 matching 9 bases. J was trimmed by 4 bases and V by 5 bases; bases with no gene match: 11. CDR1 and CDR2 (germline): LNHDA, SQIVND (reference sequence). This CDR3 region has 16 residues. CDR3 sequence reads: CASSSSGTGLPETQYF. The DNA for the CDR3 is TGTGCCAGTAGTTCCTCCGGGACAGGGTTGCCAGAGACCCAGTACTTC.

The chain combines TRBV7-8 with TRBJ1-2; 7 nucleotides align to TRBD1. CDR1 is SGHVS and CDR2 is FQNEAQ in the germline V gene. CDR3 size: 17 residues. V lost 0 bases and J lost 0; bases outside the gene matches: 7. CDR3 sequence reads: CASSLAERGGSNYGYTF. In DNA form, the CDR3 reads TGTGCCAGCAGCTTAGCCGAGAGAGGGGGCTCTAACTATGGCTACACCTTC.

The chain carries TRBV5-8 and TRBJ2-1, with 13 bases fitting TRBD2. With V trimmed by 0 bases and J by 10 bases, 7 bases remained unmatched. The CDR3 length is 16 residues. Germline lookup yields CDR1 SGHTS and CDR2 YDEGEE. The CDR3 protein is CASSLAGTSGKDEQFF. The CDR3 bases are TGTGCCAGCAGCTTGGCCGGGACTAGCGGGAAGGACGAGCAGTTCTTC.

The V gene is TRBV13, the J gene TRBJ2-3; the match to TRBD2 covers 10 bases. V lost 1 base, J lost 0 bases, and 4 bases stayed unmatched. The CDR3 is made up of 17 amino acids. Germline CDR1 reads PRHDT; CDR2 reads FYEKMQ (reference sequence). The CDR3 region is CASSLVASGSSTDTQYF. Here the CDR3 DNA reads TGTGCCAGCAGCTTAGTTGCTAGCGGGAGTAGCACAGATACGCAGTATTTT.

Only one count was recorded for this clone. The CDR3 DNA is TGTGCCAGCTCACCGGGCTCTGGGGCCAACGTCCTGACTTTC. It specifies CASSPGSGANVLTF. The chain links TRBV18 to TRBJ2-6, with D unclear. The CDR3 runs to 14 residues. The germline V and J ends were trimmed by 3 bases and 0 bases, with 3 bases remaining between them. CDR1 is KGHSH, CDR2 LQKENI, per germline.

CDR3 amino acids: CASSPGWDPRGQPQHF. As DNA, the CDR3 is TGTGCCAGCAGCCCGGGTTGGGACCCGCGCGGTCAGCCCCAGCATTTT. This sequence joins TRBV5-8 and TRBJ1-5; TRBD1 might be the D (5 bases). In germline, CDR1 is SGHTS, CDR2 YDEGEE. The CDR3 spans 16 residues. V lost 4 bases, J lost 6 bases, and 20 bases lay in between.

V gene TRBV28 combines with J gene TRBJ1-2, with a possible D match to TRBD1 (5 bases). The CDR3 totals 12 residues. Per the germline V gene, CDR1 is MDHEN and CDR2 is SYDVKM. The ends were cut back, 5 bases at V and 6 bases at J, with 10 bases in the middle. CDR3 nucleotides: TGTGCCAGCAGTGTGAAAGGGGATGGCTACACCTTC. Translated: CASSVKGDGYTF.

This CDR3 is CASSSGQGRGTQYF. CDR3 nucleotide sequence: TGTGCCAGCAGCTCTGGGCAGGGGAGGGGGACCCAGTACTTC. The chain uses TRBV7-8 and TRBJ2-5; weak D call: TRBD2 (7 bases). Germline CDR1 is SGHVS and CDR2 is FQNEAQ. Trimming took off 4 bases at V and 7 bases at J, with 16 bases between the two ends. The CDR3 spans 14 residues.

The J gene is TRBJ2-7, the V gene TRBV7-7, with 7 nucleotides matching TRBD2. The CDR3 length is 13 residues. V lost 2 bases and J lost 2; bases outside the gene matches: 0. Germline CDR1 reads SSHAT; CDR2 reads FNYEAQ (reference sequence). CDR3 in amino acids: CASSLLAAYEQYF. DNA for the CDR3: TGTGCCAGCAGCTTACTAGCGGCCTACGAGCAGTACTTC.

J is TRBJ2-7 and V is TRBV29-1; 8 bases are a match to TRBD2. Germline values: CDR1 SQVTM, CDR2 ANQGSEA. CDR3 length: 16 residues. CDR3 region: CNLLGERESGGYEQYF. CDR3 nucleotides: TGCAACCTCCTGGGCGAGCGGGAGTCAGGTGGCTACGAGCAGTACTTC.

The V and J genes are TRBV2 and TRBJ1-2, with D perhaps matching TRBD1 (6 bases). Per the germline V gene, CDR1 is SNHLY and CDR2 is FYNNEI. V dropped 6 bases and J dropped 8 bases, with 25 bases sitting between them. The CDR3 length is 16 residues. Here the CDR3 reads CASRRGDTMIKAGYTF. As DNA, the CDR3 is TGTGCCAGCAGGAGGGGGGACACAATGATAAAGGCGGGCTACACCTTC.

The count of this clone is one. V and J are TRBV28 and TRBJ2-1; D not resolved. Trimming stripped 4 bases from V and 4 bases from J, with 11 bases between. The CDR3 spans 14 residues. Germline V gives CDR1 MDHEN, CDR2 SYDVKM. The CDR3 region has the DNA TGTGCCAGCAGTTCCGGGCCCAGTTACAATGAGCAGTTCTTC. It encodes CASSSGPSYNEQFF.

The chain combines TRBV5-1 with TRBJ1-2; 7 nucleotides line up with TRBD1. Trimming cost V 3 bases and J 5 bases; bases outside gene matches: 10. The CDR3 sequence is 15 residues long. Germline V CDR1 and CDR2: SGHRS, YFSETQ. The CDR3 is CASSSTARGEYGYTF. The CDR3 DNA reads TGCGCCAGCAGCTCCACCGCCAGGGGGGAGTATGGCTACACCTTC.

This clone has just one count. The chain employs TRBV7-6 and TRBJ1-3; D not certain. The CDR3 is 14 amino acids. Trimming shortened V by 1 base and J by 9 bases, and 13 bases separated the two germline ends. CDR1 is SGHVS, CDR2 FNYEAQ, per germline. CDR3 loop: CASSLGPGGVTIYF. CDR3 DNA sequence: TGTGCCAGCAGCTTAGGGCCGGGTGGGGTCACCATATATTTT.

This clone showed up just once. The rearrangement uses TRBV7-2 and TRBJ2-1; no clear D. V shed 1 base and J shed 9 bases, with 10 bases lying between them. This CDR3 has 13 residues. Germline lookup yields CDR1 SGHTA and CDR2 FQGNSA. Here the CDR3 DNA reads TGTGCCAGCAGCTTAGAAGGCAATACTGAGCAGTTCTTC. This encodes CASSLEGNTEQFF.

The chain has TRBV18 and TRBJ1-1; D gene unclear. The CDR3 spans 14 residues. Trimming removed 2 bases from V and 0 bases from J, with 7 bases in between. Germline lookup yields CDR1 KGHSH and CDR2 LQKENI. The CDR3 DNA is TGTGCCAGCTCACCAGTCCAAATGAACACTGAAGCTTTCTTT. This translates into CASSPVQMNTEAFF. The complete variable domain, with remaining parts taken from reference TRBV18 and TRBJ1-1, reads NAGVMQNPRHLVRRRGQEARLRCSPMKGHSHVYWYRQLPEEGLKFMVYLQKENIIDESGMPKERFSAEFPKEGPSILRIQQVVRGDSAAYFCASSPVQMNTEAFFGQGTRLTVV.

CDR3 protein: CASSVLNSDTQYF. For the CDR3, the DNA is TGTGCCAGCAGCGTCCTAAACAGTGATACGCAGTATTTT. The genes are TRBV9 and TRBJ2-3; no definite D call. V lost 2 bases, J lost 6 bases, and 10 bases lay in between. The CDR3 loop spans 13 amino acids. Germline V gene sequence: CDR1 SGDLS, CDR2 YYNGEE.

This rearrangement joins TRBV19 to TRBJ1-5, with 8 bases lining up with TRBD1. The V gene end was trimmed by 11 bases and the J gene end by 0 bases; junction bases not matched to a gene: 6. Germline CDR1 and CDR2: LNHDA and SQIVND (reference sequence). The CDR3 spans 14 residues. Here the CDR3 DNA reads TGTGCCCCCTACAGGGGGAATAGCAATCAGCCCCAGCATTTT. It encodes CAPYRGNSNQPQHF.

The rearrangement uses TRBV6-5 and TRBJ1-1; D is unclear. This CDR3 comprises 15 residues. V dropped 2 bases and J dropped 2 bases, with 12 bases sitting between them. Germline CDR1 is MNHEY and CDR2 is SVGAGI. The CDR3 region has the DNA TGTGCCAGCAGTTACAGAAGGACGGCCAACACTGAAGCTTTCTTT. This translates into CASSYRRTANTEAFF.

The gene calls are TRBV10-1 and TRBJ2-7; 7 bases line up with TRBD2. The CDR3 is 16 amino acids. Losses at the gene ends were 4 bases for V and 1 base for J; bases not matched to a gene: 10. CDR1 WNHNN and CDR2 SYGVQD come from the germline V gene (reference sequence). The CDR3 loop reads CASSVSATSPSYEQYF. CDR3 bases: TGCGCCAGCAGTGTATCCGCGACTAGCCCTTCCTACGAGCAGTACTTC.

The V and J genes are TRBV6-1 and TRBJ2-2; 9 bases are shared with TRBD1. Germline V gene data show CDR1 as MNHNS and CDR2 as SASEGT. The CDR3 length is 15 residues. Unmatched junction bases numbered 6, after V lost 6 bases and J lost 4 bases. The CDR3 protein is CASRTGGSITGELFF. CDR3 bases: TGTGCCAGCAGGACAGGGGGAAGTATCACCGGGGAGCTGTTTTTT.

V and J are TRBV28 and TRBJ2-5; D perhaps matches TRBD2 (5 bases). The CDR3 covers 15 residues. Germline CDR1 is MDHEN and CDR2 is SYDVKM. Trimming stripped 4 bases from V and 0 bases from J, with 12 bases between. DNA for the CDR3: TGTGCCAGCAGTTCAGGAGCGGTGTACCAAGAGACCCAGTACTTC. Translated: CASSSGAVYQETQYF. Variable domain in full (rest from reference TRBV28 and TRBJ2-5): DVKVTQSSRYLVKRTGEKVFLECVQDMDHENMFWYRQDPGLGLRLIYFSYDVKMKEKGDIPEGYSVSREKKERFSLILESASTNQTSMYLCASSSGAVYQETQYFGPGTRLLVL.

This chain connects TRBV7-9 to TRBJ2-5, with D perhaps TRBD1 (6 bases). Trimming shortened V by 2 bases and J by 4 bases, and 11 bases separated the two germline ends. There are 14 residues in the CDR3. In germline, CDR1 is SEHNR, CDR2 FQNEAQ (reference sequence). DNA of the CDR3: TGTGCCAGCAGCTTACTGGGCAGGGGAGAGACCCAGTACTTC. This gives the protein CASSLLGRGETQYF.